The source of this T cell receptor (beta chain) is a study of blood T cell repertoires in COVID-19 (dated by TCRdb to about 2020). About the study as a whole: Collaborator samples came from the United States, Italy and Spain and covered acute and convalescent phases of COVID-19. The material from the prospective study consisted of cDNA or gDNA derived from T cells, B-cell-depleted T cells, or PBMCs. The dataset comprised deeply sampled blood TCRbeta repertoires from subjects exposed to, actively infected with, or recovered from COVID-19. The repertoires were released in a freely available public database intended as a resource for research on the immune response to SARS-CoV-2. Samples came from the ongoing ImmuneRACE study (first 160 participants) plus 1,254 subjects from 6 global collaborators. Sample metadata almost always included a de-identified subject ID, COVID-19 status, age in years and sex. Where available, HLA class I and class II types were taken from metadata supplied by the sample provider and were not determined by assay-based typing. What the study reported, not specific to this receptor: How much clinical and demographic metadata was included differed by source and by participant, and the metadata was provided uncurated.

CDR1 MNHNS and CDR2 SASEGT are derived from the germline V gene. Relative to germline, V is missing 7 bases and J is missing 5 bases, with 9 bases of the junction outside any gene match. Taken from cysteine to phenylalanine, the CDR3 has 14 residues. Here the CDR3 DNA is all that survives: 42 bases in frame from base 1. As concerns this clone: Its antigen specificity is not known. No much larger clone exists at a distance of one base, and base qualities are not known.

Samples from volunteer blood donors who had recovered from COVID-19 were contributed by a second Seattle source. Collaborating institutions collected whole blood in K2EDTA tubes following their own protocols. For TCRbeta analysis, collaborator samples were shipped as frozen whole blood, as isolated PBMCs, or as DNA extracted from either sample type. TCRbeta CDR3 regions were amplified from genomic DNA by means of the immunoSEQ Assay, a bias-controlled multiplex PCR. Under the source paper's analysis protocol: The number of nucleated cells in each sample was estimated by amplification of reference gene primers within the assay. To quantify the absolute abundance of each unique TCRbeta CDR3 rearrangement, sequence reads were collapsed and filtered. For each sample, productive Simpson clonality was calculated by taking the square root of Simpson's diversity index across productive rearrangements. Not all clones reach the TCRdb copy of this immuneACCESS table, which keeps in-frame sequences only. Checked studies attribute under half of the gap to unresolved V genes and leave the rest unexplained. V and J calls and clone size are those listed in that table; D and trimming were worked out from the DNA. This sample is represented by roughly 280,000 clones; 83% of them were singletons. The ten most abundant clones make up about 4.6% of the sample.

The sequence was obtained from a man in his 60s who had recovered from COVID-19. Sample: peripheral blood. This sequence uses TRBV6-1 and TRBJ2-7, with TRBD1 matching 9 junction bases. CDR3 sequence: CASTRQGGSHEQYF. The nucleotide sequence is TGTGCCAGCACCCGACAGGGGGGTTCCCACGAGCAGTACTTC.